Below are 15 T cell receptor beta chains sequenced from a single sample in a study of T-cell reconstitution after alpha-beta-depleted transplantation in children. Preparing the TCRbeta library involved the use of unique molecular identifiers. TCRdb redid the calling of the PCR reads with MiXCR, one entry per CDR3 protein. The table records about 610,000 distinct CDR3 sequences, roughly a tenth of them present only once. Sequencing used PBMCs from the stem cell graft donor, obtained from the stem cell graft. These receptor sequences come from a human donor who donated a stem cell graft to a child with acute myeloid leukemia.

The rearrangement links TRBV5-1 to TRBJ1-3; weak D call: TRBD1 (5 bases). Trimming left V 0 bases short and J 6 bases short, with 13 bases between. From germline, CDR1 is SGHRS and CDR2 YFSETQ. CDR3 length: 15 residues. CDR3 region: CASSLVGGSVNTIYF. The CDR3 DNA reads as TGCGCCAGCAGCTTGGTCGGGGGATCGGTAAACACCATATATTTT.

This clonotype has a handful of counts. This chain links TRBV29-1 with TRBJ2-7, with a possible D match to TRBD2 (7 bases). The length of the CDR3 is 14 residues. In germline, CDR1 is SQVTM, CDR2 ANQGSEA. V lost 7 bases, J lost 3 bases, and 19 bases lay in between. The CDR3 DNA reads as TGCAGCGCCGTGGACAGCGGGGTCGACTACGAGCAGTACTTC. Its protein product is CSAVDSGVDYEQYF.

This clonotype has more than one count but fewer than ten. V usage is TRBV6-5 and J usage is TRBJ2-1, with 11 bases that match TRBD1. CDR1 MNHEY and CDR2 SVGAGI come from the germline V gene. With 6 bases clipped from V and 8 bases from J, the junction kept 12 bases outside the gene matches. The CDR3 covers 16 residues. The CDR3 here is CASSFYRDRGVYEQFF. Here the CDR3 DNA reads TGTGCCAGCAGCTTCTACCGGGACAGGGGGGTCTATGAGCAGTTCTTC.

Many counts were recorded for this clonotype. One junction end does not reproduce the germline sequence, and a read error may be involved. The chain joins TRBV12-3 or TRBV12-4 to TRBJ1-3; D is undetermined. This CDR3 is 14 amino acids long. CDR3 protein: CASSLGGSGNTIYF. For the CDR3, the DNA is TGCGCCAGCAGCTTAGGAGGATCTGGAAACACCATATATTTT.

V and J are TRBV6-1 and TRBJ1-5; 11 bases are shared with TRBD1. From germline, CDR1 is MNHNS and CDR2 SASEGT. The CDR3 has 16 amino acids. The ends lost 6 bases at V and 4 bases at J; junction bases unmatched: 8. The CDR3 loop reads CASSLGQGGRNQPQHF. The CDR3 nucleotides read TGTGCCAGCAGCCTGGGACAGGGGGGACGAAATCAGCCCCAGCATTTT.

This clonotype appeared many times. The CDR3: CASRVAGGYEQYF. The CDR3 DNA reads as TGTGCCAGCAGGGTAGCGGGAGGGTACGAGCAGTACTTC. The chain combines TRBV7-2 with TRBJ2-7, with TRBD2 identical over 11 bases. Trimming at V came to 6 bases and at J to 4 bases, leaving 2 bases not matched to a gene. The CDR3 covers 13 residues. From germline, CDR1 is SGHTA and CDR2 FQGNSA.

The gene calls are TRBV5-1 and TRBJ2-1, with D tentatively TRBD2 (6 bases). Per germline, CDR1 SGHRS and CDR2 YFSETQ. The CDR3 runs 14 residues. The germline V and J ends were trimmed by 6 bases and 4 bases, with 14 bases remaining between them. The CDR3 DNA sequence: TGCGCCAGCACCGGGGATAGCGGATACAATGAGCAGTTCTTC. Translating it yields CASTGDSGYNEQFF.

The rearrangement uses TRBV7-9 and TRBJ1-6, with 9 bases that match TRBD1. V gave up 2 bases and J gave up 9 bases; unmatched junction bases: 5. This CDR3 contains 15 residues. Germline V gives CDR1 SEHNR, CDR2 FQNEAQ (reference sequence). The CDR3 here is CASSLRDRAGSPLHF. The CDR3 DNA sequence: TGTGCCAGCAGCTTAAGGGACAGGGCCGGTTCACCCCTCCACTTT. Looking up the rest from reference TRBV7-9 and TRBJ1-6 gives the full variable domain: DTGVSQNPRHKITKRGQNVTFRCDPISEHNRLYWYRQTLGQGPEFLTYFQNEAQLEKSRLLSDRFSAERPKGSFSTLEIQRTEQGDSAMYLCASSLRDRAGSPLHFGNGTRLTVT.

Only a few counts were recorded for this clonotype. The CDR3 is CASSRPLDLTTDTQYF. Here the CDR3 DNA reads TGTGCCAGCAGCCGTCCACTAGACTTAACCACAGATACGCAGTATTTT. This rearrangement joins TRBV7-2 to TRBJ2-3; weak D call: TRBD2 (5 bases). The V gene's germline CDR1 is SGHTA and CDR2 FQGNSA. V gave up 5 bases and J gave up 2 bases, with 17 bases separating them. The CDR3 has 16 residues.

V gene TRBV25-1 combines with J gene TRBJ2-5; maybe TRBD2 (6 bases). CDR3 length equals 13 residues. V was trimmed by 4 bases and J by 5 bases, leaving 11 bases between them. The germline V gene encodes CDR1 MGHDK and CDR2 SYGVNS. The CDR3, as DNA: TGTGCCAGCAGTGTGGCGGGGTATGAGACCCAGTACTTC. As protein: CASSVAGYETQYF.

This clonotype has only a few counts. The chain recombines TRBV12-3 or TRBV12-4 with TRBJ2-3, with D perhaps TRBD1 or TRBD2 (5 bases each). Between the trimmed V and J ends, which lost 5 bases and 2 bases, there was a span of 11 bases. This CDR3 has 14 residues. DNA of the CDR3: TGTGCCAGCAGTCGGGACGGAAACACAGATACGCAGTATTTT. It specifies CASSRDGNTDTQYF.

This clonotype was recorded a few times. V is TRBV18 and J is TRBJ2-3; 9 nucleotides match TRBD2. Germline V gene lookup returns CDR1 KGHSH and CDR2 LQKENI. Germline trimming cut 2 bases from V and 5 bases from J; bases unmatched to any gene: 11. The CDR3 length is 17 residues. CDR3 coding DNA: TGTGCCAGCTCACCAGAGCTAGCGGGAAGCAGGGAAGATACGCAGTATTTT. Encoded protein: CASSPELAGSREDTQYF.

At least ten counts were recorded for this clonotype. The rearrangement joins TRBV3-1 to TRBJ2-7, with TRBD2 as a possible D gene (5 bases). Germline V gene lookup returns CDR1 LGHDT and CDR2 YNNKEL (reference sequence). The CDR3 consists of 16 residues. Trimming took off 0 bases at V and 1 base at J, with 13 bases between the two ends. In DNA form, the CDR3 reads TGTGCCAGCAGCCAAGATCGGGGAATTAGATCCTACGAGCAGTACTTC. Its protein product is CASSQDRGIRSYEQYF.

In this sample, this clonotype turned up a few times. V is TRBV27 and J is TRBJ2-7, with 7 bases identical to TRBD2. Germline V gene lookup returns CDR1 MNHEY and CDR2 SMNVEV (reference sequence). J was trimmed by 0 bases and V by 2 bases; bases with no gene match: 4. CDR3 length: 15 residues. The CDR3 region is CASSLTRESSYEQYF. In DNA, the CDR3 is TGTGCCAGCAGTTTAACGCGGGAGAGCTCCTACGAGCAGTACTTC.

In its sample, this clonotype was seen many times. This chain connects TRBV7-2 to TRBJ2-1; no definite D call. V gave up 1 base and J gave up 0 bases, with 13 bases separating them. The CDR3 has 17 residues. Germline-derived CDR1 and CDR2 are SGHTA and FQGNSA. The CDR3 sequence: CASSLVPAASSYNEQFF. In DNA, the CDR3 is TGTGCCAGCAGCTTAGTCCCAGCCGCGAGCTCCTACAATGAGCAGTTCTTC.